This T cell receptor (beta chain) was sequenced for a study of blood T cell repertoires in COVID-19. Method: immunoSEQ multiplex PCR; TCRdb's copy keeps in-frame clones and lacks some. The data contain around 300,000 clones, roughly nine tenths of them singletons. From germline, CDR1 is SGHDT and CDR2 YYEEEE. The CDR3 is 16 amino acids. V was cut by 2 bases and J by 6 bases, with 19 bases left in between. This chain joins TRBV5-6 and TRBJ2-3; D perhaps matches TRBD2 (7 bases). This sequence originates from a woman younger than 45 with COVID-19, enrolled during active disease. The specimen was peripheral blood. DNA of the CDR3: TGTGCCAGCAGCTTCACCCCCCGGGGGGCAGAGGATACGCAGTATTTT. It yields the protein CASSFTPRGAEDTQYF. Supplemented by reference TRBV5-6 and TRBJ2-3, the full variable domain reads DAGVTQSPTHLIKTRGQQVTLRCSPKSGHDTVSWYQQALGQGPQFIFQYYEEEERQRGNFPDRFSGHQFPNYSSELNVNALLLGDSALYLCASSFTPRGAEDTQYFGPGTRLTVL.